The 27 T cell receptor beta chains given below trace back to one sample, sequenced in a study of blood T cells in healthy people across ages. For the second PCR, which ran for about 6 to 11 cycles, a sample-barcoded 5' primer and a J-beta primer mix were used. Each CDR3 protein is one row after TCRdb ran MiXCR on the 5' RACE reads. Here the sample spans 600,000 or so distinct CDR3 sequences, about 28% being singletons. Sequenced sample: blood. These receptor sequences come from an elderly woman in good health.

This clonotype was detected a few times. This chain connects TRBV6-6 to TRBJ1-5; 11 bases agree with TRBD1. J lost 6 bases, V lost 2 bases, and 3 bases had no gene match. CDR1 is MNHNY, CDR2 SVGAGI, per germline (reference sequence). The CDR3 is 15 amino acids. CDR3 sequence: CASSYGQGASQPQHF. The CDR3 DNA is TGTGCCAGCAGTTACGGACAGGGGGCCTCTCAGCCCCAGCATTTT.

This clonotype was seen many times. This chain joins TRBV6-1 and TRBJ2-1; 7 positions match TRBD2. CDR1 and CDR2 (germline): MNHNS, SASEGT. V trimming: 7 bases; J trimming: 3 bases; junction bases outside the gene matches: 12. This CDR3 is 16 amino acids long. The CDR3 DNA sequence: TGTGCCAGCATGCCTCGGGGGGACGCACTCTACAATGAGCAGTTCTTC. Residues: CASMPRGDALYNEQFF.

This clonotype was counted a few times. Since a much larger clone is just one base distant, this may be a read error. The chain employs TRBV9 and TRBJ2-7; 9 bases map to TRBD1. The germline V gene encodes CDR1 SGDLS and CDR2 YYNGEE. The junction had 12 bases not matched to a gene; V was cut back by 1 base and J by 7 bases. The CDR3 extends over 16 amino acids. The CDR3 DNA reads TGTGCCAGCAGCGTAACAGGGGGCTGGATCTACAATGAGCAGTACTTC. Its protein product is CASSVTGGWIYNEQYF.

The chain links TRBV4-2 to TRBJ2-5; D uncertain. V lost 0 bases and J lost 1, with 6 bases in between. The CDR3 totals 14 residues. Germline V gives CDR1 LGHNA, CDR2 YNFKEQ. CDR3 nucleotide sequence: TGTGCCAGCAGCCAAGAGGACCTCCAAGAGACCCAGTACTTC. Residues: CASSQEDLQETQYF.

CDR3 protein: CASSIGPGDNNEQFF. CDR3 DNA: TGTGCCAGTAGTATAGGGCCAGGGGACAACAATGAGCAGTTCTTC. J is TRBJ2-1 and V is TRBV19; D perhaps matches TRBD1 (6 bases). From germline, CDR1 is LNHDA and CDR2 SQIVND (reference sequence). V gave up 1 base and J gave up 5 bases, with 12 bases separating them. The CDR3 spans 15 residues.

This clonotype was recorded many times. V and J are TRBV29-1 and TRBJ2-7; unclear D gene. Germline V gene lookup returns CDR1 SQVTM and CDR2 ANQGSEA. The germline V and J ends were trimmed by 7 bases and 4 bases, with 17 bases remaining between them. This CDR3 comprises 13 residues. CDR3 sequence reads: CSALGRKKYEQYF. CDR3 coding DNA: TGCAGCGCCCTGGGCAGGAAGAAGTACGAGCAGTACTTC.

This clonotype was counted a few times. Possible read error: a much larger clone is one base away. This chain connects TRBV20-1 to TRBJ2-7; D is undetermined. The DNA end lines up better with TRBJ2-5; the J call may be wrong. The CDR3 spans 13 residues. Germline assignment: CDR1 DFQATT and CDR2 SNEGSKA (reference sequence). The CDR3 protein is CSASGWSQGTQYF. As DNA, the CDR3 is TGCAGTGCTAGTGGTTGGTCGCAAGGGACCCAGTACTTC.

The J gene is TRBJ1-5, the V gene TRBV20-1; D gene unclear. CDR1 is DFQATT and CDR2 is SNEGSKA in the germline V gene (reference sequence). The CDR3 has 16 amino acids. V was trimmed by 1 base and J by 0 bases, leaving 13 bases between them. The CDR3 reads CSARVGRQYSNQPQHF. CDR3 DNA sequence: TGCAGTGCTAGAGTTGGCCGCCAGTATAGCAATCAGCCCCAGCATTTT.

This clonotype was found many times. The J gene is TRBJ2-2, the V gene TRBV7-2; 7 bases map to TRBD1. This CDR3 has 14 residues. Per germline, CDR1 SGHTA and CDR2 FQGNSA. Trimming removed 5 bases from V and 6 bases from J; junction bases left unmatched: 6. CDR3 amino acids: CASSGTVRAGELFF. The CDR3 nucleotides are TGTGCCAGCAGCGGGACAGTTCGGGCCGGGGAGCTGTTTTTT.

The chain employs TRBV24-1 and TRBJ1-2; D is undetermined. The CDR3 contains 14 residues. Trimming pared 4 bases from V and 8 bases from J, leaving 16 bases between. The V gene's germline CDR1 is KGHDR and CDR2 SFDVKD. The CDR3 spells CATSDSVGRRGYTF. CDR3 bases: TGTGCCACCAGTGACTCCGTCGGACGTCGGGGCTACACCTTC.

This clonotype was counted at least ten times. DNA of the CDR3: TGTGCCGGTTCACAGGGGATGAGAGAGACCCAGTACTTC. This sequence encodes CAGSQGMRETQYF. V usage is TRBV6-2 or TRBV6-3 and J usage is TRBJ2-5, with 7 bases lining up with TRBD1. Germline CDR1 is MNHEY and CDR2 is SVGEGT. CDR3 size: 13 residues. Losses at the gene ends were 11 bases for V and 4 bases for J; bases not matched to a gene: 10.

This clonotype appeared a few times. The CDR3 region is CASSLVRRGSQHF. The DNA for the CDR3 is TGTGCCAGCAGTTTGGTCCGAAGGGGATCCCAGCATTTT. The chain recombines TRBV12-3 or TRBV12-4 with TRBJ1-5, with D possibly being TRBD1 (5 bases). Between the trimmed V and J ends, which lost 3 bases and 11 bases, there was a span of 14 bases. The CDR3 has 13 amino acids.

The chain couples TRBV20-1 to TRBJ1-1; 8 bases fit TRBD1. This CDR3 contains 13 residues. The germline CDR1 and CDR2 sequences are DFQATT and SNEGSKA (reference sequence). Trimming took 3 bases from V and 1 from J; bases not matched to a gene: 1. DNA for the CDR3: TGCAGTGCTAGGGGGACAGGGAACACTGAAGCTTTCTTT. Amino acids: CSARGTGNTEAFF.

This clonotype was observed a handful of times. It may be a read error: a sequence one base away is much more abundant. The chain combines TRBV7-9 with TRBJ2-7; TRBD1 matches at 9 bases. The CDR3 consists of 17 residues. Germline CDR1 and CDR2: SEHNR and FQNEAQ (reference sequence). The CDR3 here is CAGSWIMGQGNSYEQYF. The CDR3, as DNA: TGTGCCGGCAGCTGGATAATGGGACAGGGTAACTCCTACGAGCAGTACTTC.

This clonotype was recorded many times. This chain links TRBV3-1 with TRBJ1-2; 8 nucleotides match TRBD1. There are 14 residues in the CDR3. The trim removed 5 bases at V and 4 bases at J, leaving 6 bases unmatched. Germline-derived CDR1 and CDR2 are LGHDT and YNNKEL (reference sequence). The CDR3 spells CASSMDRVGYGYTF. DNA for the CDR3: TGTGCCAGCAGCATGGACAGGGTCGGCTATGGCTACACCTTC. Based on the CDR3 plus reference TRBV3-1 and TRBJ1-2, the full variable domain is DTAVSQTPKYLVTQMGNDKSIKCEQNLGHDTMYWYKQDSKKFLKIMFSYNNKELIINETVPNRFSPKSPDKAHLNLHINSLELGDSAVYFCASSMDRVGYGYTFGSGTRLTVV.

This chain joins TRBV5-1 and TRBJ1-1, with D perhaps TRBD1 (5 bases). The CDR3 has 15 residues. Between the trimmed V and J ends, which lost 0 bases and 6 bases, there was a span of 15 bases. Germline loops: CDR1 SGHRS, CDR2 YFSETQ. CDR3 in DNA: TGCGCCAGCAGCTTGGGTGTATTAGGGGTCGCTGAAGCTTTCTTT. This codes for CASSLGVLGVAEAFF.

This clonotype was recorded many times. This chain links TRBV6-1 with TRBJ2-7; TRBD1 aligns across 7 bases. CDR3 size: 13 residues. CDR1 is MNHNS and CDR2 is SASEGT in the germline V gene. V shed 5 bases and J 3 bases; nucleotides not matched to a gene: 4. The chain's CDR3 is CASSKGGGYEQYF. For the CDR3, the DNA is TGTGCCAGCAGTAAAGGGGGCGGCTACGAGCAGTACTTC.

Only a few counts were recorded for this clonotype. V is TRBV6-1 and J is TRBJ2-2; D is tentatively TRBD1 or TRBD2 (5 bases each). CDR1 is MNHNS, CDR2 SASEGT, per germline. Trimming removed 4 bases at V and 8 bases at J, with 14 bases between. This CDR3 contains 14 residues. CDR3 protein: CASSALDGAGELFF. The CDR3 nucleotides read TGTGCCAGCAGTGCCTTAGACGGGGCGGGGGAGCTGTTTTTT.

This clonotype was observed many times. The chain has TRBV15 and TRBJ2-1; TRBD2 matches at 9 bases. This CDR3 spans 14 amino acids. V shed 1 base, J shed 9 bases, and the junction held 4 bases outside the gene matches. Germline V gene data show CDR1 as LNHNV and CDR2 as YYDKDF (reference sequence). CDR3 nucleotide sequence: TGTGCCACCAGCAGAGCAAGCGGGGGGAGTGAGCAGTTCTTC. Its translation: CATSRASGGSEQFF.

The rearrangement links TRBV20-1 to TRBJ2-7; 7 bases line up with TRBD2. The CDR3 contains 14 residues. V lost 2 bases and J lost 3; bases outside the gene matches: 7. Germline V gives CDR1 DFQATT, CDR2 SNEGSKA (reference sequence). Written as DNA, the CDR3 is TGCAGTGCTAGACCGGGAGGCACACTCTACGAGCAGTACTTC. Encoded protein: CSARPGGTLYEQYF.

In its sample, this clonotype was seen a few times. This may be a read error: a much more frequent sequence differs by one nucleotide. The chain employs TRBV9 and TRBJ2-7; 12 nucleotides line up with TRBD2. CDR1 and CDR2 from the germline V gene are SGDLS and YYNGEE. The CDR3 contains 15 residues. V shed 4 bases and J 7 bases; nucleotides not matched to a gene: 9. CDR3 sequence (DNA): TGTGCCAGCAGCCTAAGAACTAGCGGGGGGTTTGAGCAGTACTTC. It is translated as CASSLRTSGGFEQYF.

This chain links TRBV4-2 with TRBJ1-4; maybe TRBD1 (5 bases). CDR3 length: 16 amino acids. The V gene's germline CDR1 is LGHNA and CDR2 YNFKEQ. V was clipped by 0 bases and J by 3 bases, with 11 bases between them. The CDR3 region has the DNA TGTGCCAGCAGCCAAGATCCTTGGGGACCTAATGAAAAACTGTTTTTT. This gives the protein CASSQDPWGPNEKLFF.

The CDR3 coding sequence is TGTGCCAGCAGCGAAACCGGGACAGGGGGATCCTCTGGAAACACCATATATTTT. The encoded protein is CASSETGTGGSSGNTIYF. This chain links TRBV7-3 with TRBJ1-3, with 11 bases matching TRBD1. Germline lookup yields CDR1 SGHTA and CDR2 FQGTGA. With V trimmed by 5 bases and J by 0 bases, 9 bases remained unmatched. This CDR3 is 18 amino acids long.

Comments on this clonotype: This could be a read error, since a much larger clone is one nucleotide away. The genes are TRBV5-1 and TRBJ2-5; the D gene is possibly TRBD1 (6 bases). With 5 bases removed from V and 11 bases from J, the gap between germline ends came to 25 bases. The CDR3 runs to 15 residues. From germline, CDR1 is SGHRS and CDR2 YFSETQ. This CDR3 is CASSSGTSAHNEQYF. The CDR3 nucleotides are TGCGCCAGCAGTTCCGGGACATCGGCCCACAATGAGCAGTACTTC.

This clonotype came up many times. V gene TRBV11-2 combines with J gene TRBJ2-5; 11 bases map to TRBD2. Germline lookup yields CDR1 SGHAT and CDR2 FQNNGV. Trimming removed 5 bases from V and 0 bases from J; junction bases left unmatched: 8. The CDR3 loop spans 17 amino acids. CDR3 nucleotide sequence: TGTGCCAGCAGCCCCTATCCACTAGCGGGGGACCAAGAGACCCAGTACTTC. Amino acids: CASSPYPLAGDQETQYF.

This clonotype was counted a single time. The rearrangement uses TRBV7-2 and TRBJ1-2; D is perhaps TRBD1 (5 bases). The CDR3 runs 14 residues. The germline V and J ends were trimmed by 1 base and 4 bases, with 10 bases remaining between them. Germline CDR1 is SGHTA and CDR2 is FQGNSA. CDR3 sequence: CASSLEPGTYGYTF. Here the CDR3 DNA reads TGTGCCAGCAGCTTAGAGCCCGGGACCTATGGCTACACCTTC.

The chain carries TRBV10-3 and TRBJ1-1; 7 bases line up with TRBD1. Germline-derived CDR1 and CDR2 are ENHRY and SYGVKD. The CDR3 consists of 14 residues. Trimming at V came to 10 bases and at J to 3 bases, leaving 11 bases not matched to a gene. The CDR3 DNA reads TGTGCCAGTAGACAGGGAGGGAGGGACACTGAAGCTTTCTTT. This encodes CASRQGGRDTEAFF.